Presented here are 7 T cell receptor beta chains from one specimen sequenced in a study of blood T cells in healthy people across ages. A second roughly 6 to 12 cycle PCR used barcoded and J-beta primers. TCRdb re-called the 5' RACE reads with MiXCR, one entry per CDR3 protein. The sample has 950,000 to 1,200,000 distinct CDR3 sequences; more than 30% are singletons. Specimen: blood. These TCRs come from a man aged 18 to 30 in good health.

V and J are TRBV10-3 and TRBJ2-5; D unresolved. The CDR3 is 12 amino acids. The germline CDR1 and CDR2 sequences are ENHRY and SYGVKD. The V end was cut by 11 bases, the J end by 3 bases, with 13 bases between. In DNA, the CDR3 is TGTGCCTGCTCATCCCACGAAGAGACCCAGTACTTC. It encodes CACSSHEETQYF.

This clonotype was detected only a few times. J is TRBJ2-7 and V is TRBV29-1; 11 nucleotides line up with TRBD2. V trimming: 6 bases; J trimming: 7 bases; junction bases outside the gene matches: 8. CDR1 and CDR2 from the germline V gene are SQVTM and ANQGSEA. This CDR3 has 13 amino acids. For the CDR3, the DNA is TGCAGCGTATTAGCGGGGGGGGACAATGAGCAGTACTTC. Protein sequence: CSVLAGGDNEQYF.

V is TRBV4-1 and J is TRBJ1-4, with D unclear. This CDR3 has 16 residues. V lost 4 bases, J lost 0 bases, and 12 bases lay in between. In germline, CDR1 is MGHRA, CDR2 YSYEKL. Written as DNA, the CDR3 is TGCGCCAGCAGCCCGGCCCCCCTTGCAACTAATGAAAAACTGTTTTTT. Residues: CASSPAPLATNEKLFF.

Concerning this clonotype: A read error may account for a junction end that differs from germline. V and J are TRBV7-9 and TRBJ1-5; D ambiguous. Germline CDR1 reads SEHNR; CDR2 reads FQNEAQ (reference sequence). The CDR3 totals 13 residues. The CDR3 DNA reads TGTGCCAGCAGCGTAGCGTTCGATCAGCCCCAGCATTTT. It specifies CASSVAFDQPQHF.

This clonotype has a handful of counts. The J gene is TRBJ1-4, the V gene TRBV4-3; D is undetermined. The V end lost 0 bases, the J end lost 8 bases, and 13 bases lay between the germline ends. The CDR3 runs 15 residues. Germline V lookup: CDR1 LGHNA, CDR2 YSLEER. The CDR3 DNA reads as TGCGCCAGCAGCCAAGATCTCACCATCAGGGAAAAACTGTTTTTT. It yields the protein CASSQDLTIREKLFF.

This chain links TRBV11-2 with TRBJ2-1; 7 bases line up with TRBD2. The germline gives CDR1 SGHAT, CDR2 FQNNGV. J was trimmed by 10 bases and V by 1 base; bases with no gene match: 13. This CDR3 region has 16 residues. DNA for the CDR3: TGTGCCAGCAGCTTAGGGAGAAGAAGCGGGGATGAAGAGCAGTTCTTC. Protein: CASSLGRRSGDEEQFF.

A remark on this clonotype: A junction boundary mismatches the germline segment, possibly from a read error. V gene TRBV12-3 or TRBV12-4 combines with J gene TRBJ1-5; D unresolved. There are 16 residues in the CDR3. The CDR3 sequence: CASRLGRKDSNQPQHF. The CDR3, as DNA: TGTGCCAGCAGGTTAGGACGGAAAGATAGCAATCAGCCCCAGCATTTT.